The present T cell receptor (beta chain) was sequenced within a study of cytomegalovirus exposure and HLA in healthy donors. Study-wide findings and caveats: In a later analysis, parvovirus B19, influenza, CMV and Epstein-Barr virus appeared linked to several top co-occurrence clusters. Reportedly, HLA-A and HLA-B alleles of most subjects were accurately predicted from TCR beta. Earlier analysis yielded a pattern in which most TCR beta V segments were productive about 90% or about 30% of the time.

PCR involved 60 Vbeta and 13 Jbeta primers. Sequenced by immunoSEQ multiplex PCR; TCRdb stores in-frame clones only, minus some. This table holds about 160,000 clones, approximately 90% found once. Healthy bone marrow donors supplied every sample. About this clone itself: Its antigen is not identified.

Trimming took 0 bases from V and 1 from J; bases not matched to a gene: 1. The CDR3 is 15 residues long. CDR1 SGDLS and CDR2 YYNGEE come from the germline V gene. V and J are TRBV9 and TRBJ2-1, with TRBD2 identical over 7 bases. Material for sequencing was PBMCs. The source of this sequence is a woman in her thirties in good health and CMV-seronegative. The CDR3 loop reads CASSVAAGSYNEQFF. Written as DNA, the CDR3 is TGTGCCAGCAGCGTAGCAGCGGGGTCCTACAATGAGCAGTTCTTC.